A selection of T cell receptor beta chains follows, all from one sample in a study of T cells in Graves' hyperthyroidism and ophthalmopathy. TCRdb fed the multiplex PCR reads into MiXCR, producing one record per CDR3 protein. The sample gives roughly 420,000 distinct CDR3 sequences, approximately 14% of which show up once; roughly an eighth is in the top ten. The sequencing input was blood. These receptors came from a woman aged 18-30 years with Graves' hyperthyroidism. The CDR3 runs from the conserved cysteine through the conserved F or W. The D gene is left open where the match is weak. The size field is filled for only some rows; it gives once, few, many or a size class.

v_call	clone_size	j_call	d_call	cdr3_aa	cdr3_nt
TRBV5-1	.	TRBJ2-2	.	CASSLGTSQNTGELFF	TGCGCCAGCAGCTTGGGTACTAGCCAGAACACCGGGGAGCTGTTTTTT
TRBV6-1	many	TRBJ2-3	TRBD2	CASSWTSLQGTDTQYF	TGTGCCAGCAGTTGGACTAGCCTACAAGGGACAGATACGCAGTATTTT
TRBV28	many	TRBJ2-1	.	CASSRDFANEQFF	TGTGCCAGCAGCCGGGACTTCGCTAATGAGCAGTTCTTC
TRBV4-1	few	TRBJ2-1	.	CASSRQPRPGQLYNEQFF	TGCGCCAGTAGCCGCCAACCACGGCCTGGACAGCTATACAATGAGCAGTTCTTC
TRBV20-1	.	TRBJ2-1	TRBD2	CSAPPAGTSGYSSYNEQFF	TGCAGTGCCCCCCCCGCGGGGACTAGCGGCTATAGCTCCTACAATGAGCAGTTCTTC
TRBV12-3/TRBV12-4	.	TRBJ2-3	.	CASSYTSTDTQYF	TGTGCCAGCAGCTATACTAGCACAGATACGCAGTATTTT
TRBV5-1	once	TRBJ2-1	TRBD1	CASSRTGGMNNEQFF	TGTGCCAGCAGCCGAACAGGGGGCATGAACAATGAGCAGTTCTTC
TRBV15	.	TRBJ2-7	.	CATSRALGGSLHEQYF	TGTGCCACCAGCAGGGCTCTGGGCGGATCCCTCCACGAGCAGTACTTC
TRBV27	.	TRBJ2-3	.	CASKQAESRTDTQYF	TGTGCCAGCAAGCAGGCAGAAAGCCGCACAGATACGCAGTATTTT
TRBV11-1	few	TRBJ1-5	.	CAGSLNAGQPQHF	TGTGCCGGCAGCTTAAATGCGGGGCAGCCCCAGCATTTT
TRBV20-1	few	TRBJ2-7	.	CSASSGVPAAYEQYF	TGCAGTGCTTCATCCGGCGTACCCGCGGCCTACGAGCAGTACTTC
TRBV11-2	.	TRBJ2-1	TRBD2	CASSFRELAGHNEQFF	TGTGCCAGCAGCTTTCGGGAACTAGCGGGACACAATGAGCAGTTCTTC
TRBV24-1	few	TRBJ2-1	.	CATSGVSYNEQFF	TGTGCCACCAGTGGTGTTTCCTACAATGAGCAGTTCTTC
TRBV5-6	.	TRBJ2-7	TRBD1	CASSAPIAGTGPYEQYF	TGTGCCAGCAGCGCCCCTATAGCCGGGACAGGGCCCTACGAGCAGTACTTC
TRBV25-1	.	TRBJ1-5	.	CASSARGDFNQPQHF	TGTGCCAGCAGTGCTAGGGGGGATTTCAATCAGCCCCAGCATTTT
TRBV18	.	TRBJ1-1	TRBD1	CASSPPRMLRGSPEAFF	TGTGCCAGCTCACCACCACGGATGCTCAGGGGGTCCCCTGAAGCTTTCTTT
TRBV20-1	few	TRBJ2-7	.	CSARDPGRRYEQYF	TGCAGTGCTAGAGACCCGGGACGGCGGTACGAGCAGTACTTC
TRBV6-5	.	TRBJ1-5	.	CASSYSGGGNQPQHF	TGTGCCAGCAGTTACTCCGGGGGAGGCAATCAGCCCCAGCATTTT
TRBV5-6	many	TRBJ2-7	.	CASSLGGADYEQYF	TGTGCCAGCAGCTTGGGAGGGGCAGACTACGAGCAGTACTTC
TRBV5-6	.	TRBJ2-1	.	CASSLAESGQFF	TGTGCCAGCAGCTTGGCCGAGAGTGGGCAGTTCTTC
TRBV9	.	TRBJ2-3	.	CASSVARASTDTQYF	TGTGCCAGCAGCGTAGCCAGGGCCAGCACAGATACGCAGTATTTT
TRBV2	many	TRBJ2-3	TRBD1	CASMGRDRGTDTQYF	TGTGCCAGCATGGGACGGGACAGAGGCACAGATACGCAGTATTTT
TRBV6-1	.	TRBJ1-6	.	CASRRETNSPLHF	TGTGCCAGCAGACGGGAAACTAATTCACCCCTCCACTTT
TRBV27	.	TRBJ2-3	.	CASSFWADADTQYF	TGTGCCAGCAGTTTCTGGGCAGATGCAGATACGCAGTATTTT
TRBV7-2	many	TRBJ2-3	TRBD2	CASSLMGGGSLVLDTQYF	TGTGCCAGCAGCTTAATGGGCGGGGGGTCCCTTGTATTAGATACGCAGTATTTT
TRBV7-9	.	TRBJ1-1	TRBD1	CASSFSGGSNTEAFF	TGTGCCAGCAGCTTCTCAGGGGGAAGTAACACTGAAGCTTTCTTT
TRBV6-2/TRBV6-3	.	TRBJ2-6	TRBD1	CASRTGSSGANVLTF	TGTGCCAGCAGGACAGGGAGCTCTGGGGCCAACGTCCTGACTTTC
TRBV5-1	many	TRBJ2-1	TRBD1	CASRTGTGSSEQFF	TGCGCCAGCAGGACCGGGACAGGGTCTAGTGAGCAGTTCTTC
TRBV28	.	TRBJ1-2	.	CASSLFGGALYTF	TGTGCCAGCAGCCTCTTTGGAGGGGCTCTGTACACCTTC
TRBV10-3	few	TRBJ2-1	TRBD2	CAISDAGLAGNEQFF	TGTGCCATCAGTGACGCGGGACTAGCGGGCAATGAGCAGTTCTTC
TRBV2	many	TRBJ1-2	.	CASSEAGDNYGYTF	TGTGCCAGCAGTGAAGCGGGGGATAACTATGGCTACACCTTC
TRBV10-3	many	TRBJ2-1	.	CAISATSPRSSYNEQFF	TGTGCCATCAGTGCGACTAGTCCCAGGAGCTCCTACAATGAGCAGTTCTTC
TRBV7-8	.	TRBJ2-2	TRBD2	CASGTSGRVWAGELFF	TGTGCCAGCGGGACTAGCGGGAGGGTTTGGGCCGGGGAGCTGTTTTTT
TRBV4-3	.	TRBJ1-2	.	CASSQVGRENYGYTF	TGCGCCAGCAGCCAAGTTGGCAGGGAGAACTATGGCTACACCTTC
TRBV6-1	.	TRBJ2-1	.	CASRGTSGAGSYNEQFF	TGTGCCAGCAGGGGTACCTCTGGGGCAGGCTCCTACAATGAGCAGTTCTTC
TRBV5-1	.	TRBJ2-2	TRBD2	CASSLEIASGRTGELFF	TGCGCCAGCAGCTTGGAGATTGCTAGCGGGAGAACCGGGGAGCTGTTTTTT
TRBV20-1	many	TRBJ2-7	TRBD2	CSANRLAGSTLSYEQYF	TGCAGTGCTAATCGACTAGCGGGGAGTACCCTTTCATACGAGCAGTACTTC
TRBV28	many	TRBJ2-1	.	CASSLRRALLVEQFF	TGTGCCAGCAGTTTAAGGAGGGCCTTGTTAGTAGAGCAGTTCTTC
TRBV29-1	many	TRBJ1-2	TRBD1	CSIDGTGGYGYTF	TGCAGCATTGACGGAACAGGGGGGTATGGCTACACCTTC
TRBV5-1	many	TRBJ2-5	.	CASRQTAIQETQYF	TGCGCCAGCAGACAGACAGCCATCCAAGAGACCCAGTACTTC
TRBV2	many	TRBJ2-1	.	CASSEVGGSYNEQFF	TGTGCCAGCAGTGAAGTGGGGGGTTCCTACAATGAGCAGTTCTTC
TRBV5-7	many	TRBJ2-1	TRBD1	CASSRDREPYNEQFF	TGTGCCAGCAGCCGCGACAGGGAGCCCTACAATGAGCAGTTCTTC
TRBV28	many	TRBJ1-2	.	CASSVNGGYTF	TGTGCCAGCAGTGTGAATGGGGGCTACACCTTC
TRBV6-1	many	TRBJ2-2	.	CASSSFRAITGELFF	TGTGCCAGCAGTTCCTTCCGGGCGATTACCGGGGAGCTGTTTTTT
TRBV20-1	few	TRBJ1-2	.	CSAKSEFYGYTF	TGCAGTGCTAAGTCCGAATTCTATGGCTACACCTTC
TRBV11-2	few	TRBJ1-6	TRBD1	CASSLNSGTGTSPLHF	TGTGCCAGCAGCCTCAATTCCGGGACAGGGACTTCACCCCTCCACTTT
TRBV7-3	few	TRBJ2-3	.	CASSLNYQPPQNTQYF	TGTGCCAGCAGCTTAAACTACCAACCCCCCCAGAATACGCAGTATTTT
TRBV3-1	many	TRBJ2-7	.	CASSQDQGSSREQYF	TGTGCCAGCAGCCAAGACCAGGGGTCCTCTCGGGAGCAGTACTTC
TRBV3-1	once	TRBJ2-4	TRBD2	CASSQGTSAANIQYF	TGTGCCAGCAGCCAAGGGACTAGCGCTGCAAACATTCAGTACTTC
TRBV6-2/TRBV6-3	.	TRBJ1-5	TRBD1	CASSSSSTGEDQPQHF	TGTGCCAGCAGTTCCTCTTCGACAGGGGAGGATCAGCCCCAGCATTTT
TRBV3-1	many	TRBJ1-1	.	CASSQEQGNTEAFF	TGTGCCAGCAGCCAAGAACAGGGGAACACTGAAGCTTTCTTT
TRBV10-3	many	TRBJ1-5	TRBD1	CAISQGDSNQPQHF	TGTGCCATCAGTCAGGGGGATAGCAATCAGCCCCAGCATTTT
TRBV9	many	TRBJ2-7	TRBD2	CASSARTSAPTYEQYF	TGTGCCAGCAGCGCCAGGACTAGCGCTCCGACCTACGAGCAGTACTTC
TRBV20-1	many	TRBJ1-4	.	CSAPARVATNEKLFF	TGCAGTGCTCCCGCCAGGGTTGCAACTAATGAAAAACTGTTTTTT
TRBV6-1	.	TRBJ2-5	.	CASTYRGGLVQYF	TGTGCCAGCACCTACAGAGGGGGGCTCGTTCAGTACTTC
TRBV11-2	many	TRBJ1-1	.	CASSLARGGAGKAFF	TGTGCCAGCAGCTTAGCCCGCGGCGGGGCCGGGAAAGCTTTCTTT
TRBV28	many	TRBJ2-5	TRBD1	CASNQYRGNTKLETQYF	TGTGCCAGCAACCAATACAGGGGAAATACCAAGTTGGAGACCCAGTACTTC
TRBV5-6	few	TRBJ1-5	.	CASSNWVQGGSNQPQHF	TGTGCCAGCAGCAATTGGGTCCAGGGAGGGAGCAATCAGCCCCAGCATTTT
TRBV5-1	few	TRBJ2-7	TRBD1	CASSLWAGGAQSYEQYF	TGCGCCAGCAGCTTGTGGGCAGGGGGCGCTCAGAGCTACGAGCAGTACTTC